The 23 T cell receptor beta chains below come from one sample, sequenced in a study of sequential checkpoint blockade in melanoma. As to treatment: randomized to nivolumab then ipilimumab (arm A) or the reverse (arm B). Sequencing was performed with immunoSEQ multiplex PCR; in TCRdb, only in-frame clones are kept and a portion is missing. Among 7,000 to 9,500 clones listed, approximately 60% were seen once. Sequencing used CD8+ T cells sorted from blood (inferred from file names), obtained from a patient given nivolumab and ipilimumab in sequence. The receptors originated from a human donor with melanoma.

The rearrangement uses TRBV6-5 and TRBJ2-7, with 8 bases fitting TRBD1. This CDR3 is 12 amino acids long. In germline, CDR1 is MNHEY, CDR2 SVGAGI. V dropped 10 bases and J dropped 6; count of bases not matched to a gene: 8. The chain's CDR3 is CAIGQGAFEQYF. CDR3 nucleotide sequence: TGTGCCATTGGGCAGGGGGCATTCGAGCAGTACTTC.

This clone is judged medium-sized. One junction end does not reproduce the germline sequence, and a read error may be involved. This chain uses TRBV19 with TRBJ2-7, with 9 bases aligning to TRBD1. CDR1 and CDR2 from the germline V gene are LNHDA and SQIVND (reference sequence). This CDR3 spans 14 amino acids. The CDR3 nucleotides read TGTGCCAGTACCGACAGAAGACCGGGACAGGGTGAACTTTTC. Translated: CASTDRRPGQGELF.

This chain joins TRBV7-9 and TRBJ1-2, with 9 nucleotides matching TRBD1. Germline trimming cut 5 bases from V and 5 bases from J; bases unmatched to any gene: 18. The CDR3 runs 18 residues. In germline, CDR1 is SEHNR, CDR2 FQNEAQ (reference sequence). The CDR3 loop is CASSPRSTRQGVWYGYTF. The CDR3 nucleotides are TGTGCCAGCAGCCCACGCTCGACAAGACAGGGGGTATGGTATGGCTACACCTTC.

The chain recombines TRBV28 with TRBJ1-2; TRBD1 might be the D (6 bases). Germline assignment: CDR1 MDHEN and CDR2 SYDVKM. The CDR3 is 15 residues long. V lost 6 bases, J lost 2 bases, and 16 bases lay in between. CDR3 region: CASRNRGAINYGYTF. In DNA, the CDR3 is TGTGCCAGCAGAAACCGGGGGGCCATAAACTATGGCTACACCTTC.

This clone was picked up a small number of times. This chain connects TRBV19 to TRBJ1-1, with D perhaps matching TRBD1 (5 bases). The length of the CDR3 is 12 residues. Germline V gene sequence: CDR1 LNHDA, CDR2 SQIVND (reference sequence). The ends were cut back, 4 bases at V and 6 bases at J, with 9 bases in the middle. In nucleotides, the CDR3 is TGTGCCAGTAGTACCGGGGGGGCTGAAGCTTTCTTT. Amino acid sequence: CASSTGGAEAFF. Full variable domain (missing parts from reference TRBV19 and TRBJ1-1): DGGITQSPKYLFRKEGQNVTLSCEQNLNHDAMYWYRQDPGQGLRLIYYSQIVNDFQKGDIAEGYSVSREKKESFPLTVTSAQKNPTAFYLCASSTGGAEAFFGQGTRLTVV.

The rearrangement joins TRBV5-4 to TRBJ2-7; TRBD2 matches 7 bases. Germline-derived CDR1 and CDR2 are SGHNT and YYREEE (reference sequence). Germline trimming cut 3 bases from V and 3 bases from J; bases unmatched to any gene: 6. CDR3 length equals 14 residues. The CDR3 protein is CASSSGTTNYEQYF. As DNA, the CDR3 is TGTGCCAGCAGCTCCGGGACTACTAACTACGAGCAGTACTTC. Variable domain in full (rest from reference TRBV5-4 and TRBJ2-7): ETGVTQSPTHLIKTRGQQVTLRCSSQSGHNTVSWYQQALGQGPQFIFQYYREEENGRGNFPPRFSGLQFPNYSSELNVNALELDDSALYLCASSSGTTNYEQYFGPGTRLTVT.

The CDR3 loop reads CAISESKGWQYF. The CDR3 DNA follows: TGTGCCATCAGTGAGTCGAAGGGGTGGCAGTACTTC. The V and J genes are TRBV10-3 and TRBJ2-7; the D gene is possibly TRBD1 (5 bases). CDR1 is ENHRY and CDR2 is SYGVKD in the germline V gene. The CDR3 covers 12 residues. The V gene lost 0 bases and the J gene lost 9 bases, with 9 bases spanning the gap.

The CDR3 DNA is TGCGCCAGCAGCTTTGGCGGGGCCTACGAGCAGTACTTC. This encodes CASSFGGAYEQYF. This chain connects TRBV5-1 to TRBJ2-5, with TRBD2 as a possible D gene (6 bases). The J call is in doubt because the DNA end fits TRBJ2-7 better. CDR1 and CDR2 from the germline V gene are SGHRS and YFSETQ. CDR3 size: 13 residues.

The gene calls are TRBV1 and TRBJ2-6; the table's D call, TRBD1, was not checked against the DNA. TRBV1 is a documented pseudogene. The CDR3 runs 18 residues. The chain's CDR3 is CTSRAARCAQSRANVLTF. The DNA of the CDR3 is TGCACCAGCAGGGCCGCCCGTTGTGCACAAAGTCGGGCCAACGTCCTGACTTTC.

This clone was seen more than once but under ten times. The CDR3 region is CASSFQPGQGLNYEQYF. Written as DNA, the CDR3 is TGTGCCAGCAGTTTTCAACCGGGACAGGGGTTGAACTACGAGCAGTACTTC. The chain has TRBV2 and TRBJ2-7, with TRBD1 identical over 10 bases. Germline lookup yields CDR1 SNHLY and CDR2 FYNNEI. The V segment lost 5 bases and the J segment 3 bases; nucleotides outside the gene matches: 13. The CDR3 has 17 residues. The full variable domain, rest sourced from reference TRBV2 and TRBJ2-7, is EPEVTQTPSHQVTQMGQEVILRCVPISNHLYFYWYRQILGQKVEFLVSFYNNEISEKSEIFDDQFSVERPDGSNFTLKIRSTKLEDSAMYFCASSFQPGQGLNYEQYFGPGTRLTVT.

The J gene is TRBJ1-2, the V gene TRBV10-3; TRBD1 is a possible D gene (5 bases). The CDR3 covers 15 residues. Trimming cost V 0 bases and J 8 bases, with 16 bases left between them. Germline V gene lookup returns CDR1 ENHRY and CDR2 SYGVKD. The CDR3 DNA reads as TGTGCCATCAGTGAGTCGACTCGGGGGGAGAGCGGCTACACCTTC. Amino acid sequence: CAISESTRGESGYTF.

The chain employs TRBV7-9 and TRBJ1-2; D gene uncertain. Germline assignment: CDR1 SEHNR and CDR2 FQNEAQ (reference sequence). The CDR3 length is 15 residues. With 1 base removed from V and 5 bases from J, the gap between germline ends came to 14 bases. For the CDR3, the DNA is TGTGCCAGCAGCTTAGGTTGGACTCGCCATTATGGCTACACCTTC. This encodes CASSLGWTRHYGYTF.

This clone was seen once. This chain links TRBV30 with TRBJ1-4; 11 nucleotides align to TRBD1. The CDR3 is made up of 16 amino acids. The junction had 4 bases not matched to a gene; V was cut back by 2 bases and J by 2 bases. Germline-derived CDR1 and CDR2 are GTSNPN and SVGIG (reference sequence). CDR3 nucleotide sequence: TGTGCCTGGAGTCCGGGACAGGGGGGCACTAATGAAAAACTGTTTTTT. Amino acid sequence: CAWSPGQGGTNEKLFF. The full variable domain, with the rest looked up from reference TRBV30 and TRBJ1-4, is SQTIHQWPATLVQPVGSPLSLECTVEGTSNPNLYWYRQAAGRGLQLLFYSVGIGQISSEVPQNLSASRPQDRQFILSSKKLLLSDSGFYLCAWSPGQGGTNEKLFFGSGTQLSVL.

The chain combines TRBV7-9 with TRBJ1-2; 9 nucleotides agree with TRBD1. The CDR3 is 14 amino acids. V trimming: 5 bases; J trimming: 2 bases; junction bases outside the gene matches: 3. Germline CDR1 SEHNR, CDR2 FQNEAQ (reference sequence). The CDR3 coding sequence is TGTGCCAGCAGCCAAGGGACAGGGAACTATGGCTACACCTTC. Encoded protein: CASSQGTGNYGYTF.

This clone occurred a few times. The chain joins TRBV27 to TRBJ2-7; 7 bases are a match to TRBD1. The junction had 6 bases not matched to a gene; V was cut back by 5 bases and J by 2 bases. Per the germline V gene, CDR1 is MNHEY and CDR2 is SMNVEV (reference sequence). The CDR3 is made up of 14 amino acids. CDR3 protein: CASSLRGSTYEQYF. DNA for the CDR3: TGTGCCAGCAGTCTCAGGGGGTCAACCTACGAGCAGTACTTC.

Remarks on this clone: Mismatch with germline at one junction end may stem from a read error. The chain employs TRBV5-4 and TRBJ2-3; D is possibly TRBD1 (5 bases). The CDR3 extends over 15 amino acids. Germline V gives CDR1 SGHNT, CDR2 YYREEE (reference sequence). CDR3 in DNA: TGCGCCAGCAGCCAAGGGGCAGATCGCACAGATACGCAGTATTTT. Translating it yields CASSQGADRTDTQYF.

This clone was observed a single time. The chain recombines TRBV4-2 with TRBJ2-7; a possible D gene is TRBD2 (6 bases). This CDR3 comprises 18 residues. V lost 0 bases and J lost 2, with 20 bases in between. CDR1 LGHNA and CDR2 YNFKEQ come from the germline V gene. CDR3 coding DNA: TGTGCCAGCAGCCAAGAGAGGGCGGGACTTCGGGGGACCTACGAGCAGTACTTC. It translates to CASSQERAGLRGTYEQYF.

The CDR3 region has the DNA TGCGCCAGCAGCCCCTCCCGGACAGGGGGCCTAGGCACTGAAGCTTTCTTT. The encoded protein is CASSPSRTGGLGTEAFF. V is TRBV5-1 and J is TRBJ1-1, with 11 bases fitting TRBD1. V dropped 4 bases and J dropped 4; count of bases not matched to a gene: 12. The germline gives CDR1 SGHRS, CDR2 YFSETQ. The CDR3 length is 17 residues.

Written as DNA, the CDR3 is TGTGCCAGCAGCTTAACAGGATCAGAGCAGTACTTC. Translating gives CASSLTGSEQYF. V is TRBV5-6 and J is TRBJ2-7, with D perhaps TRBD1 (5 bases). CDR3 length: 12 residues. The V gene's germline CDR1 is SGHDT and CDR2 YYEEEE. V was shortened by 2 bases and J by 7 bases, with 10 bases between the two germline ends.

The V and J genes are TRBV7-9 and TRBJ1-5; tentatively, D is TRBD1 (5 bases). Germline V lookup: CDR1 SEHNR, CDR2 FQNEAQ (reference sequence). CDR3 length equals 14 residues. Trimming cost V 5 bases and J 2 bases, with 10 bases left between them. The CDR3 bases are TGTGCCAGCAGCCCAACGACAGGCAATCAGCCCCAGCATTTT. It specifies CASSPTTGNQPQHF. Using reference TRBV7-9 and TRBJ1-5 for the parts outside the CDR3, the full variable domain is DTGVSQNPRHKITKRGQNVTFRCDPISEHNRLYWYRQTLGQGPEFLTYFQNEAQLEKSRLLSDRFSAERPKGSFSTLEIQRTEQGDSAMYLCASSPTTGNQPQHFGDGTRLSIL.

The CDR3 DNA follows: TGTGCCAGCAGTTATTCCGGGGCTAACTATGGCTACACCTTC. It specifies CASSYSGANYGYTF. The chain carries TRBV6-5 and TRBJ1-2; no clear D gene. V shed 3 bases and J shed 0 bases, with 8 bases lying between them. The germline V gene encodes CDR1 MNHEY and CDR2 SVGAGI. The CDR3 contains 14 residues.

V usage is TRBV11-2 and J usage is TRBJ2-7; D may be TRBD1 (7 bases). CDR3 length: 13 amino acids. Germline-derived CDR1 and CDR2 are SGHAT and FQNNGV. CDR3: CASSLASGGPPEV. The CDR3 DNA reads as TGTGCCAGCAGCTTAGCTTCAGGGGGGCCCCCTGAAGTC.

This rearrangement joins TRBV6-5 to TRBJ1-1; maybe TRBD1 (6 bases). V was clipped by 0 bases and J by 6 bases, with 11 bases between them. The CDR3 has 14 residues. Germline CDR1 MNHEY, CDR2 SVGAGI. The CDR3 protein is CASSYSGGLAEAFF. In nucleotides, the CDR3 is TGTGCCAGCAGTTACTCCGGGGGGCTCGCTGAAGCTTTCTTT.